This T cell receptor (beta chain) was profiled in a study of CD8+ T cells in alopecia areata (dated by TCRdb to 2016 to 2019). Turning to the overall study: The treated patients took part in an open-label pilot trial in which moderate-to-severe alopecia areata was treated with oral tofacitinib at 5 to 10 mg twice daily. Scalp tissue and sorted CD4+ and CD8+ peripheral blood T cells from patchy and totalis/universalis alopecia areata patients and from healthy controls were covered by human TCRbeta sequencing. Tofacitinib was given for 6 to 18 months, followed by 6 months of follow-up off drug to assess delayed response and recurrence. Tofacitinib-treated patients had biopsies at baseline and at 4 and 24 weeks of treatment, with a later scalp biopsy in several patients. immunoSEQ multiplex PCR using 35 Vbeta forward primers and 13 Jbeta reverse primers was used to amplify TCRbeta CDR3 regions. The RNA source kit depended on sample type: the PAXgene miRNA kit for fixed scalp, the miRNeasy kit for PBMCs, and the RNeasy kit for mouse skin. The SALT score, which quantifies the percentage of affected scalp surface area, was used to measure disease severity in treated patients. Clonality in the scalp was compared among normal scalp (n=4), patchy alopecia areata scalp (n=8), and alopecia totalis/universalis scalp (n=8). The study used high-throughput TCRbeta sequencing to examine T cell clonal expansion in alopecia areata, in both the C3H/HeJ mouse model and human patients.

This specimen's time point label, per the study, means: approximately 4 weeks on oral tofacitinib. The treatment or condition label corresponds to: oral pan-JAK inhibitor, 5-10 mg twice daily. Lesional scalp punch biopsies and peripheral blood were obtained from alopecia areata patients. PBMCs were isolated by density centrifugation and stained for CD3, CD4 and CD8, after which CD4+ and CD8+ T cells were sorted on a FACSAria. Libraries were made using the immunoSEQ multiplex PCR assay. RNA was extracted from all samples and reverse transcribed into cDNA as template for TCR sequencing. First-strand cDNA was synthesized using SuperScript III with a 2:1 mix of oligo-dT and random hexamers. Amplification bias was assessed with a synthetic immune receptor repertoire, and residual bias was removed computationally. The original pipeline was this. Raw reads were preprocessed for error removal, and CDR3 was defined according to IMGT conventions as running from the conserved cysteine to phenylalanine. To get clonality, Shannon entropy was normalized by log2 of the number of productive unique TCRs and the result was subtracted from 1. Whether scalp clones were CD4 or CD8 was inferred by matching scalp TCRbeta sequences against CD4 and CD8 repertoires sorted from blood. TCRdb took this table from immuneACCESS and kept in-frame rearrangements with V and J called. Such tables lack part of the clones; where checked against another copy, unresolved V genes explain under half of the gap, and the rest is unexplained. The V and J calls and the clone size are those of that table, but D and trimming were determined from the DNA. The sample contains roughly 200,000 clones, 50% to 60% of them found a single time. The ten biggest clones cover 3% to 4% of the sample.

The investigation overall reported the following: Unlike mouse skin, which is dominated by gammadelta T cells, normal human skin has resident alphabeta T cells that are also sequenced, and this complicates analysis of the scalp TCR repertoire. The treated cohort was small, with a single nonresponder, so links between baseline CD8+ expansion and response need larger studies. Many expanded lesional clones were found to persist in scalp and blood during tofacitinib treatment, and relapse after treatment cessation may be partly explained by this persistence. Shared TCR sequences between patients were less evident than in mice, which may be partly attributable to HLA diversity in the patient population. Compared with normal scalp, lesional scalp, particularly in alopecia totalis/universalis, had higher clonality and more expanded CD8+ clones, which suggests antigenic drive. Tofacitinib significantly decreased scalp clonality and the number of expanded CD8+ clones among the top 100 scalp clones.

This clone was seen more than once but under ten times. It has no known antigen specificity. Base qualities are not at hand, and no much larger clone is one base apart. The CDR3 runs 13 residues from the cysteine to the phenylalanine. Kept here is only the CDR3 DNA, which spans 39 bases and is read in frame from base 1. The junction shows trimming of 7 bases on V and 0 bases on J, plus 8 bases between the germline ends. Via the germline V gene, CDR1 is MDHEN and CDR2 SYDVKM. The source of this sequence is a human donor with alopecia areata. The specimen was CD4+ T cells sorted from blood, collected at week 4, from a patient treated with tofacitinib. This chain joins TRBV28 to TRBJ2-3; perhaps TRBD1 is the D gene, with 6 bases matching. The DNA reads TGTGCCAGCACAGGGGACAGCACAGATACGCAGTATTTT. It is translated as CASTGDSTDTQYF.